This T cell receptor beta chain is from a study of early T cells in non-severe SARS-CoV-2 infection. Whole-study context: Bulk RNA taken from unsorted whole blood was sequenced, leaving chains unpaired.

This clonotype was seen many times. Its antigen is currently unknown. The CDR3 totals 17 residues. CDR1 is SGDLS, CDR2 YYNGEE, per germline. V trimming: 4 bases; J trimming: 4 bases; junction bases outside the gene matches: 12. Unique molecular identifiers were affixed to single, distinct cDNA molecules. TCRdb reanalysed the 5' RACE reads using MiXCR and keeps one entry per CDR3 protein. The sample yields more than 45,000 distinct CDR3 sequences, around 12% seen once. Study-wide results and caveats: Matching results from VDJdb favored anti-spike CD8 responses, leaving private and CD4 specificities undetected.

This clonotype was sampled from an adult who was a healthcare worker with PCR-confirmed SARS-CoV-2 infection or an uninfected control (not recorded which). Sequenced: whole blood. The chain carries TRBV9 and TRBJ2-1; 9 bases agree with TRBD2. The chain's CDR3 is CASSYSGSRGVYNEQFF. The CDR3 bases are TGTGCCAGCAGCTATAGCGGGAGCCGAGGGGTATACAATGAGCAGTTCTTC.